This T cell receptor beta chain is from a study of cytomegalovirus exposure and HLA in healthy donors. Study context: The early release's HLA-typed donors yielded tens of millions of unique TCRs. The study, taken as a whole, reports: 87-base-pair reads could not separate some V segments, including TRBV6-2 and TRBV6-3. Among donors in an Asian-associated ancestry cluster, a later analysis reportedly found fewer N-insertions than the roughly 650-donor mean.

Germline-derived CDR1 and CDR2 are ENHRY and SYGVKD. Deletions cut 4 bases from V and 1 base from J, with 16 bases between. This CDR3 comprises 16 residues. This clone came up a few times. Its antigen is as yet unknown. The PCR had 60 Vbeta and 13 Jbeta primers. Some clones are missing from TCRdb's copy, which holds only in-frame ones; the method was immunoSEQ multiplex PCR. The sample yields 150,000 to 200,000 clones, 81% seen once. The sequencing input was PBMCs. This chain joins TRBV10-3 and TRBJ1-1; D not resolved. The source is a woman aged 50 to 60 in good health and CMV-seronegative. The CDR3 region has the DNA TGTGCCATCAGTGCCGGGAGAACACGGTGGAACACTGAAGCTTTCTTT. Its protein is CAISAGRTRWNTEAFF.